Described below is a single T cell receptor beta chain sequence and its context. The target antigen is unknown. The record originates from a study of T cells after posttransplantation cyclophosphamide. Clones were read by immunoSEQ multiplex PCR, and TCRdb kept only the in-frame ones, dropping some. The table lists about 24,000 clones, about 84% of them singletons. The germline V gene encodes CDR1 SGHRS and CDR2 YFSETQ. The CDR3 covers 19 residues. The V and J ends lost 2 bases and 9 bases, in that order; junction bases with no gene match: 23. Findings of the study overall: Tissue-infiltrating T cells from skin or gut overlapped little with blood T cells.

This sequence was found in a woman in her fifties or sixties with a blood cancer, CMV-positive, and with a related stem cell donor. The chain is built from TRBV5-1 and TRBJ2-7; 10 positions match TRBD1. Sample: PBMCs. CDR3 bases: TGCGCCAGCAGCTTCGACACAGTGCCGCTTGGACAGGGGGAGTTTGGGCAGTACTTC. Translating it yields CASSFDTVPLGQGEFGQYF.